This T cell receptor (beta chain) was profiled in a study of post-analysis software for immune sequencing data. Study-level information: The cohort encompassed relapsing-remitting, secondary progressive and progressive-relapsing multiple sclerosis disease courses. The study's findings and limits: There were five or six TRBV segments more frequent in patients than controls, and TRBV5-6, TRBV5-1 and TRBV20-1 were among them. Clustering by F measure revealed strong co-clustering among samples prepared together in one batch. Multiple sclerosis was associated with a significant reduction in normalized Chao1 diversity relative to controls.

Trimming took off 7 bases at V and 2 bases at J, with 15 bases between the two ends. CDR1 and CDR2 (germline): SEHNR, FQNEAQ (reference sequence). This CDR3 is built from 14 residues. This clonotype was counted between two and nine times. What it binds is unknown. Included in the TCR beta cDNA libraries were unique molecular identifiers. Researchers reported roughly 510,000 cDNA molecules coming from 1 to 10 million T cells. TCRdb independently ran MiXCR on the PCR reads; one entry per CDR3 protein. The table records hundreds of thousands of distinct CDR3 sequences, 59% of them present only once. Sequencing was performed on blood. This receptor was obtained from a girl aged 2 to 10 with multiple sclerosis. This chain uses TRBV7-9 with TRBJ2-7, with D perhaps TRBD2 (5 bases). Here the CDR3 DNA reads TGTGCCAGCATGGAGGCGAAGTTACCCTACGAGCAGTACTTC. Encoded protein: CASMEAKLPYEQYF.